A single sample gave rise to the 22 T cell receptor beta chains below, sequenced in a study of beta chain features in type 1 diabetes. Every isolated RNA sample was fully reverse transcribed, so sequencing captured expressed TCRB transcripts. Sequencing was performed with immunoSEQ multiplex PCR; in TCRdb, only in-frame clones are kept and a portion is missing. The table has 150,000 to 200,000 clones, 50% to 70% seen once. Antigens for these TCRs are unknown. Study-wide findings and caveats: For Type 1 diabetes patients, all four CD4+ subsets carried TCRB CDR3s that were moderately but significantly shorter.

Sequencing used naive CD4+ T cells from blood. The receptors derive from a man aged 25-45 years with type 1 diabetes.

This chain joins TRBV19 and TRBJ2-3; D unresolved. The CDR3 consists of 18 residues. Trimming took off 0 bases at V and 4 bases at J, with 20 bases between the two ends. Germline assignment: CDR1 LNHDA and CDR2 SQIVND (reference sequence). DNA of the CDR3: TGTGCCAGTAGTATAGAAGGTGGAGCAGTGGCAGCGTCAGATACGCAGTATTTT. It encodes CASSIEGGAVAASDTQYF.

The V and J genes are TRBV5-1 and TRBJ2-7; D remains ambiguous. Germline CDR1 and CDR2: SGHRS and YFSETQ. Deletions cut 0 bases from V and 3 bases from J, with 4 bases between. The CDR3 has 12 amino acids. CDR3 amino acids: CASSLDLYEQYF. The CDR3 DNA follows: TGCGCCAGCAGCTTGGACCTCTACGAGCAGTACTTC. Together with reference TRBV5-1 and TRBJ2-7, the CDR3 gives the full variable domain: KAGVTQTPRYLIKTRGQQVTLSCSPISGHRSVSWYQQTPGQGLQFLFEYFSETQRNKGNFPGRFSGRQFSNSRSEMNVSTLELGDSALYLCASSLDLYEQYFGPGTRLTVT.

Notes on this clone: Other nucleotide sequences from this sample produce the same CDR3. CDR3: CASSLGASPLHF. In DNA, the CDR3 is TGTGCCAGCAGCCTAGGGGCTTCACCCCTCCACTTT. The rearrangement uses TRBV14 and TRBJ1-6; TRBD1 might be the D (5 bases). The CDR3 length is 12 residues. The V gene's germline CDR1 is SGHDN and CDR2 FVKESK. V lost 4 bases and J 9 bases, leaving 7 bases between the germline ends.

The CDR3 DNA reads as TGCGCCAGCAGCCAAGATTTTGATAGCTGGAACATTCAGTACTTC. Amino acid sequence: CASSQDFDSWNIQYF. The V call is TRBV4-3, the J call TRBJ2-4; D is uncertain. The CDR3 is 15 residues long. Trimming removed 0 bases at V and 7 bases at J, with 13 bases between. The germline gives CDR1 LGHNA, CDR2 YSLEER.

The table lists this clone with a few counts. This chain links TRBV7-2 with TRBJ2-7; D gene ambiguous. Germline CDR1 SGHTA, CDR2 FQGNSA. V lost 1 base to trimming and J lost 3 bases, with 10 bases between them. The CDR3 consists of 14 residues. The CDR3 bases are TGTGCCAGCAGCTTAGACAGAACATTCTACGAGCAGTACTTC. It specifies CASSLDRTFYEQYF.

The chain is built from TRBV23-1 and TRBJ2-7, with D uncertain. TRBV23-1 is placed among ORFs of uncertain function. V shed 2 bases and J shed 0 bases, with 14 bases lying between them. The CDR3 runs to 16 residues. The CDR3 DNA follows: TGCGCCAGCAGTCAACTTGTGACCCAGAGCTCCTACGAGCAGTACTTC. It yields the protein CASSQLVTQSSYEQYF.

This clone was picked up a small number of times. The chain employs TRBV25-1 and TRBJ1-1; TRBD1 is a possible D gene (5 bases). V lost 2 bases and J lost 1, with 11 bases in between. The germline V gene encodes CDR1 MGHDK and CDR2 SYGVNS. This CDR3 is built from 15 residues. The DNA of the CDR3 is TGTGCCAGCAGTGAAGGGGGGATGGGGAACACTGAAGCTTTCTTT. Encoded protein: CASSEGGMGNTEAFF.

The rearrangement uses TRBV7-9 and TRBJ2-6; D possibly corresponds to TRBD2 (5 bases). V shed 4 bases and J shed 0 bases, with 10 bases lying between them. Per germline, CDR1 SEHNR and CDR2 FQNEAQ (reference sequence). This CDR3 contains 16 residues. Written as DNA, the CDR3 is TGTGCCAGCAGCTCCCCGGGAAACTCTGGGGCCAACGTCCTGACTTTC. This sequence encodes CASSSPGNSGANVLTF.

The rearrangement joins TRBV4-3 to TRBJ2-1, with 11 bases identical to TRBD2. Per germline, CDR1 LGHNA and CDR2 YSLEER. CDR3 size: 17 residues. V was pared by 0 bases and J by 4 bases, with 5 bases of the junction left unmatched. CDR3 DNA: TGCGCCAGCAGCCAAGATACCCTAGCGGGGGGTTACAATGAGCAGTTCTTC. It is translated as CASSQDTLAGGYNEQFF.

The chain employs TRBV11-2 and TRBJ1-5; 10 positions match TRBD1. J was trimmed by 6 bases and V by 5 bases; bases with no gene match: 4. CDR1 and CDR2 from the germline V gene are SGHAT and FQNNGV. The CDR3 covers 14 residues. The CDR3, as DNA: TGTGCCAGCAGCCCTGGGACAGGGGCTCAGCCCCAGCATTTT. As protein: CASSPGTGAQPQHF.

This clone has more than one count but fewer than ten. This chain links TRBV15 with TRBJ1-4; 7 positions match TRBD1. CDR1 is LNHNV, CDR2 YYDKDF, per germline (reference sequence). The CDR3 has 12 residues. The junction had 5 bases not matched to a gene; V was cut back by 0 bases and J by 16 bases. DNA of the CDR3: TGTGCCACCAGCAGAGACCGGGACAGTCCGTTTTTT. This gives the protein CATSRDRDSPFF.

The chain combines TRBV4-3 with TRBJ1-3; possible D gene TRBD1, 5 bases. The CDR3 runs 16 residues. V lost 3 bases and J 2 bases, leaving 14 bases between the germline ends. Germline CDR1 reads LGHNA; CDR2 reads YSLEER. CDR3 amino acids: CASSHVSGSAGNTIYF. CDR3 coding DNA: TGCGCCAGCAGCCACGTATCAGGGAGCGCTGGAAACACCATATATTTT.

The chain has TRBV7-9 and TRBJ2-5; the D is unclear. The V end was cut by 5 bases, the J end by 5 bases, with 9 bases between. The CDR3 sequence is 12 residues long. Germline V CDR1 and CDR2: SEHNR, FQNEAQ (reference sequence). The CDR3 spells CASSPLDETQYF. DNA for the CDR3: TGTGCCAGCAGCCCCTTGGATGAGACCCAGTACTTC.

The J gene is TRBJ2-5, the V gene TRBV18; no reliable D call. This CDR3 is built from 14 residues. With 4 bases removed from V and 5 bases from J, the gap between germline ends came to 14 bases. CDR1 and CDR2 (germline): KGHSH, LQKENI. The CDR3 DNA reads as TGTGCCAGCTCACAGTCCTCGCTCGGGGAGACCCAGTACTTC. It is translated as CASSQSSLGETQYF.

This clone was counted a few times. The DNA for the CDR3 is TGTGCCAGCCGGTACTTAGGGGAGACCCAGTACTTC. Translating it yields CASRYLGETQYF. The chain recombines TRBV2 with TRBJ2-5; the D is unclear. V lost 8 bases and J lost 5, with 12 bases in between. Germline V CDR1 and CDR2: SNHLY, FYNNEI. The CDR3 covers 12 residues.

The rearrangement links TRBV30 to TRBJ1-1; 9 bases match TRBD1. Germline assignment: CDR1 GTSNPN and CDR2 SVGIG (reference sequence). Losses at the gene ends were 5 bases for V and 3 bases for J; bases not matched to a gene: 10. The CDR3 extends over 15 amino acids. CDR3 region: CAWAPRTGGYTEAFF. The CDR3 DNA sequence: TGTGCCTGGGCCCCGCGAACAGGGGGCTACACTGAAGCTTTCTTT.

The CDR3 region is CATSRDLGNTEAFF. In DNA form, the CDR3 reads TGTGCCACCAGCAGAGATCTGGGGAACACTGAAGCTTTCTTT. J is TRBJ1-1 and V is TRBV15, with D unresolved. V lost 0 bases and J 1 base, leaving 6 bases between the germline ends. This CDR3 contains 14 residues. Germline V gives CDR1 LNHNV, CDR2 YYDKDF (reference sequence). Looking up the rest from reference TRBV15 and TRBJ1-1 gives the full variable domain: DAMVIQNPRYQVTQFGKPVTLSCSQTLNHNVMYWYQQKSSQAPKLLFHYYDKDFNNEADTPDNFQSRRPNTSFCFLDIRSPGLGDTAMYLCATSRDLGNTEAFFGQGTRLTVV.

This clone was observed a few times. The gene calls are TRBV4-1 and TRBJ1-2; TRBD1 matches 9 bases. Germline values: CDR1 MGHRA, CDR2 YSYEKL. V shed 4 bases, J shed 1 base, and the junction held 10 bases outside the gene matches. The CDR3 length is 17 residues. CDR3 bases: TGCGCCAGCAGCCCCGGACAGGGGCCCGTCCTTAACTATGGCTACACCTTC. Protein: CASSPGQGPVLNYGYTF.

DNA for the CDR3: TGTGCCAGCAGCTTAGGTAGCGGGGGAGGCACAGATACGCAGTATTTT. It specifies CASSLGSGGGTDTQYF. The chain links TRBV7-2 to TRBJ2-3; 9 bases fit TRBD2. The CDR3 length is 16 residues. The junction had 3 bases not matched to a gene; V was cut back by 1 base and J by 1 base. Germline V gene sequence: CDR1 SGHTA, CDR2 FQGNSA. Full variable domain (rest looked up from reference TRBV7-2 and TRBJ2-3): GAGVSQSPSNKVTEKGKDVELRCDPISGHTALYWYRQSLGQGLEFLIYFQGNSAPDKSGLPSDRFSAERTGGSVSTLTIQRTQQEDSAVYLCASSLGSGGGTDTQYFGPGTRLTVL.

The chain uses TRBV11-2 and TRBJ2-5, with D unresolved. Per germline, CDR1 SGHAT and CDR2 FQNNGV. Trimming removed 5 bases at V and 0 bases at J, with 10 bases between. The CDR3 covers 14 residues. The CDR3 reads CASSPTNYQETQYF. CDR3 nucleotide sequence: TGTGCCAGCAGCCCTACAAATTACCAAGAGACCCAGTACTTC.

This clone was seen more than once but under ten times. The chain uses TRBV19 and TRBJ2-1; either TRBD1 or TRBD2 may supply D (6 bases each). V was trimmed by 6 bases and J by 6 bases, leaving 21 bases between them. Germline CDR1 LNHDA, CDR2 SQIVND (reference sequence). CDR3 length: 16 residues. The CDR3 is CASREGVETGVNEQFF. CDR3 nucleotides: TGTGCCAGTAGGGAGGGGGTTGAGACAGGCGTCAATGAGCAGTTCTTC. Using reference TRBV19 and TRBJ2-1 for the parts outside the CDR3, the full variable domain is DGGITQSPKYLFRKEGQNVTLSCEQNLNHDAMYWYRQDPGQGLRLIYYSQIVNDFQKGDIAEGYSVSREKKESFPLTVTSAQKNPTAFYLCASREGVETGVNEQFFGPGTRLTVL.

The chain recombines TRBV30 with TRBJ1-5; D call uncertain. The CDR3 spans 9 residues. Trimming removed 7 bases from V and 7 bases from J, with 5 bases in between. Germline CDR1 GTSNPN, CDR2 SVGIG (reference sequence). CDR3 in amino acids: CASGQPQHF. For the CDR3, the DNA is TGTGCCTCGGGGCAGCCCCAGCATTTT.